The rows below give T cell receptor beta chains drawn from one sample of a study of Ad26.COV2.S vaccination and SARS-CoV-2 variants. Clones were sequenced by immunoSEQ multiplex PCR, and TCRdb holds only the in-frame ones, with some missing. The table has around 170,000 clones, approximately 88% seen once; the top ten hold around 6.3%. This sample comprised peripheral blood, obtained after recovery from COVID-19. The receptors here all came from a human donor who had recovered from COVID-19. CDR3s include the opening cysteine and the closing phenylalanine or tryptophan. D genes are given only for firm matches. Size tells how often a clone was seen (once, few, many) or the class of an expanded clone, and some rows leave it out.

clone size	CDR3 length	D gene	V gene	J gene	CDR3 protein	CDR3 DNA
-	15	-	TRBV9	TRBJ1-5	CASSVEGERWQPQHF	TGTGCCAGCAGCGTAGAAGGCGAACGGTGGCAGCCCCAGCATTTT
-	15	-	TRBV3-1/TRBV3-2	TRBJ1-4	CASSHSPGRNEKLFF	TGTGCCAGCAGCCATTCTCCAGGACGGAATGAAAAACTGTTTTTT
-	15	-	TRBV19	TRBJ1-5	CASRMSSYSNQPQHF	TGTGCCAGTAGAATGAGTAGTTATAGCAATCAGCCCCAGCATTTT
-	16	-	TRBV28	TRBJ1-2	CASSLLQGQEPEGYTF	TGTGCCAGCAGTTTGCTCCAGGGCCAGGAGCCTGAGGGCTACACCTTC
-	13	-	TRBV29-1	TRBJ1-1	CSVEWSYNTEAFF	TGCAGCGTTGAATGGTCATACAACACTGAAGCTTTCTTT
-	19	-	TRBV4-1	TRBJ1-2	CASSQGTASGGGDYYGYTF	TGCGCCAGCAGCCAAGGGACCGCATCCGGTGGGGGGGACTACTATGGCTACACCTTC
-	14	-	TRBV3-1/TRBV3-2	TRBJ1-1	CASSQGFGVPEAFF	TGTGCCAGCAGCCAAGGATTTGGCGTTCCTGAAGCTTTCTTT
-	15	-	TRBV19	TRBJ1-1	CASSGDGFMNTEAFF	TGTGCCAGTAGTGGGGACGGATTCATGAACACTGAAGCTTTCTTT
-	13	-	TRBV2	TRBJ1-2	CASRSVLVYGYTF	TGTGCCAGCAGGTCCGTTCTTGTCTATGGCTACACCTTC
-	16	TRBD1	TRBV4-2	TRBJ2-7	CASSQAPTGLSYEQYF	TGTGCCAGCAGCCAAGCCCCGACAGGGCTCTCCTACGAGCAGTACTTC
-	14	-	TRBV2	TRBJ2-3	CASSPSQGTDTQYF	TGTGCCAGCAGTCCTTCACAGGGAACAGATACGCAGTATTTT
-	14	-	TRBV5-1	TRBJ2-1	CASSLDSGINEQFF	TGCGCCAGCAGCTTGGACAGCGGAATCAATGAGCAGTTCTTC
-	12	TRBD1	TRBV10-3	TRBJ2-7	CAGGQGDIEQYF	TGTGCCGGGGGACAGGGGGACATCGAGCAGTACTTC
-	15	TRBD1	TRBV2	TRBJ2-5	CASRPGQVHQETQYF	TGTGCCAGCAGACCGGGACAGGTACACCAAGAGACCCAGTACTTC
-	15	TRBD1	TRBV7-9	TRBJ1-1	CASSLEQGVNTEAFF	TGTGCCAGCAGCTTAGAGCAGGGGGTGAACACTGAAGCTTTCTTT
-	15	-	TRBV28	TRBJ2-7	CASSPRGRGSYEQYF	TGTGCCAGCAGCCCCAGGGGAAGAGGCTCCTACGAGCAGTACTTC
once	17	TRBD1	TRBV5-1	TRBJ2-5	CASSSIPGTGAQETQYF	TGCGCCAGCAGCTCGATACCCGGGACAGGGGCCCAAGAGACCCAGTACTTC
-	12	-	TRBV5-4	TRBJ1-2	CASSSFGQSYTF	TGTGCCAGCAGCTCGTTTGGACAAAGCTACACCTTC
-	12	-	TRBV5-5	TRBJ2-7	CASSLEGFEQYF	TGTGCCAGCAGCTTGGAGGGGTTCGAGCAGTACTTC
once	17	TRBD2	TRBV18	TRBJ2-2	CASSPNTLAGDTGELFF	TGTGCCAGCTCACCAAATACGCTAGCGGGAGACACCGGGGAGCTGTTTTTT
few	15	-	TRBV5-8	TRBJ2-7	CASSDPTVLLYEQYF	TGTGCCAGCAGCGACCCGACAGTGCTTTTGTACGAGCAGTACTTC
-	14	-	TRBV25-1	TRBJ2-7	CASSEFLGSYEQYF	TGTGCCAGCAGTGAATTTCTAGGCTCCTACGAGCAGTACTTC
-	14	-	TRBV9	TRBJ2-5	CASSVASRGETQYF	TGTGCCAGCAGCGTAGCCAGCAGAGGGGAGACCCAGTACTTC
-	13	-	TRBV28	TRBJ1-5	CASSWQVDQPQHF	TGTGCCAGCAGTTGGCAGGTGGACCAGCCCCAGCATTTT
-	15	TRBD1	TRBV19	TRBJ2-2	CASRLTGGNTGELFF	TGTGCCAGTAGGTTGACAGGGGGCAACACCGGGGAGCTGTTTTTT
-	14	TRBD1	TRBV18	TRBJ2-7	CASSPRTGDYEQYF	TGTGCCAGCTCACCACGGACAGGGGACTACGAGCAGTACTTC
-	17	TRBD2	TRBV7-3	TRBJ2-1	CASSALGTSGSVNEQFF	TGTGCCAGCAGCGCATTAGGGACTAGCGGGAGTGTAAATGAGCAGTTCTTC
-	20	-	TRBV29-1	TRBJ2-3	CSVEDLLGHPKGFGTDTQYF	TGCAGCGTTGAAGATTTACTGGGACACCCGAAGGGCTTTGGCACAGATACGCAGTATTTT
-	19	TRBD1	TRBV5-4	TRBJ1-4	CASSSGTGVDFATNEKLFF	TGTGCCAGCAGCTCCGGGACAGGGGTCGATTTCGCAACTAATGAAAAACTGTTTTTT
-	17	-	TRBV3-1/TRBV3-2	TRBJ1-2	CASSQGGTGLPAYGYTF	TGTGCCAGCAGCCAAGGGGGTACGGGACTCCCCGCCTATGGCTACACCTTC
-	15	TRBD1	TRBV9	TRBJ2-1	CASSASGTGSYEQFF	TGTGCCAGCAGCGCTTCCGGGACAGGGTCGTATGAGCAGTTCTTC
-	13	-	TRBV19	TRBJ1-5	CASSIDSGQPQHF	TGTGCCAGTAGTATAGATTCTGGTCAGCCCCAGCATTTT
-	18	-	TRBV28	TRBJ1-4	CASSLAAQGLTINEKLFF	TGTGCCAGCAGTTTAGCGGCCCAGGGACTAACCATTAATGAAAAACTGTTTTTT
-	14	-	TRBV11-3	TRBJ2-1	CASSLDFRGGEQFF	TGTGCCAGCAGCTTAGATTTCAGGGGAGGGGAGCAGTTCTTC
-	13	-	TRBV24-1	TRBJ1-1	CATSRVHWAEAFF	TGTGCCACCTCCAGGGTCCACTGGGCTGAAGCTTTCTTT
once	16	TRBD1	TRBV7-9	TRBJ2-2	CASSTRTGLRTGELFF	TGTGCCAGCAGCACCCGGACAGGACTTCGCACCGGGGAGCTGTTTTTT
-	15	-	TRBV7-6	TRBJ2-5	CASSLSRQLQETQYF	TGTGCCAGCAGCCTGTCCCGACAGCTACAAGAGACCCAGTACTTC
-	12	TRBD1	TRBV19	TRBJ2-1	CASTGAGTGVFF	TGTGCCAGTACCGGGGCCGGGACAGGGGTGTTCTTC
-	18	TRBD1	TRBV15	TRBJ1-2	CATSRLLGGRGQGYGYTF	TGTGCCACCAGCAGACTACTTGGAGGAAGGGGGCAGGGCTATGGCTACACCTTC
-	16	-	TRBV6-1	TRBJ1-4	CASSVETWATNEKLFF	TGTGCCAGCAGTGTAGAGACATGGGCAACTAATGAAAAACTGTTTTTT
-	14	TRBD2	TRBV5-4	TRBJ2-3	CASSTGLARDTQYF	TGTGCCAGCAGCACGGGACTAGCGAGGGATACGCAGTATTTT
-	15	TRBD2	TRBV7-6	TRBJ2-7	CASSPERDFSYEQYF	TGTGCCAGCAGCCCCGAGCGGGACTTTTCCTACGAGCAGTACTTC
-	14	TRBD2	TRBV11-1	TRBJ2-1	CASSVLTSEREQFF	TGTGCCAGCAGCGTCCTGACTAGCGAGAGGGAGCAGTTCTTC
few	13	-	TRBV28	TRBJ1-5	CASSLWGDQPQHF	TGTGCCAGCAGTTTATGGGGGGATCAGCCCCAGCATTTT
-	15	-	TRBV18	TRBJ2-3	CASSPPSKSTDTQYF	TGTGCCAGCTCACCACCCTCGAAAAGCACAGATACGCAGTATTTT
-	14	TRBD2	TRBV9	TRBJ2-5	CASSAFWGGETQYF	TGTGCCAGCAGCGCCTTCTGGGGGGGAGAGACCCAGTACTTC
-	14	-	TRBV10-3	TRBJ2-2	CAISTRGNTGELFF	TGTGCCATCAGCACTAGGGGGAACACCGGGGAGCTGTTTTTT
-	13	-	TRBV7-3	TRBJ2-5	CASSLTVMETQYF	TGTGCCAGCAGCTTAACTGTAATGGAGACCCAGTACTTC